Below are 32 T cell receptor beta chains sequenced from a single sample in a study of identical twins' blood T cells. TCRdb reprocessed the 5' RACE reads with MiXCR, giving one entry per CDR3 protein. The sample shows a few hundred thousand distinct CDR3 sequences, about 28% of them seen only once. Material for sequencing was PBMCs. The receptors come from a woman aged 18-49 years in good health.

The chain combines TRBV20-1 with TRBJ1-1; D uncertain. CDR3 size: 13 residues. Germline V lookup: CDR1 DFQATT, CDR2 SNEGSKA (reference sequence). The V end lost 0 bases, the J end lost 4 bases, and 9 bases lay between the germline ends. The CDR3 nucleotides read TGCAGTGCTAGAGAAGGCGTAGTCACTGAAGCTTTCTTT. Translating it yields CSAREGVVTEAFF.

The chain combines TRBV13 with TRBJ2-2; D not resolved. The CDR3 consists of 16 residues. Germline values: CDR1 PRHDT, CDR2 FYEKMQ (reference sequence). V was clipped by 2 bases and J by 4 bases, with 14 bases between them. CDR3 region: CASSLYPNLRTGELFF. CDR3 nucleotide sequence: TGTGCCAGCAGCTTATACCCGAATCTTCGCACCGGGGAGCTGTTTTTT.

This sequence joins TRBV9 and TRBJ2-7; D is uncertain. Trimming removed 3 bases at V and 2 bases at J, with 12 bases between. The germline V gene encodes CDR1 SGDLS and CDR2 YYNGEE. The CDR3 spans 14 residues. This CDR3 reads CASSERGGTYEQYF. CDR3 coding DNA: TGTGCCAGCAGCGAGAGAGGCGGTACCTACGAGCAGTACTTC.

The chain joins TRBV7-2 to TRBJ1-3; 7 nucleotides align to TRBD1. J was trimmed by 2 bases and V by 6 bases; bases with no gene match: 13. The CDR3 is 17 amino acids. Germline CDR1 is SGHTA and CDR2 is FQGNSA. The CDR3 nucleotides are TGTGCCAGCAGTCAGGGGGGCGGGGTCCTGACTGGAAACACCATATATTTT. Encoded protein: CASSQGGGVLTGNTIYF.

V gene TRBV20-1 combines with J gene TRBJ1-5; D ambiguous. The CDR3 covers 14 residues. Trimming stripped 6 bases from V and 4 bases from J, with 16 bases between. Looked up from germline, CDR1 is DFQATT and CDR2 is SNEGSKA (reference sequence). The CDR3 here is CSAQDPSGNQPQHF. In nucleotides, the CDR3 is TGCAGTGCCCAGGACCCCTCAGGAAATCAGCCCCAGCATTTT.

This chain joins TRBV3-1 and TRBJ1-1, with D possibly being TRBD1 (5 bases). Trimming took 1 base from V and 7 from J, leaving 16 bases between them. Germline V CDR1 and CDR2: LGHDT, YNNKEL (reference sequence). The CDR3 covers 15 residues. The CDR3, as DNA: TGTGCCAGCAGCCAAGGGTGGTCACAGGTTGGTGAAGCTTTCTTT. Its translation: CASSQGWSQVGEAFF.

This clonotype was counted a few times. The chain joins TRBV18 to TRBJ1-1, with a tentative D call TRBD1 (5 bases). The CDR3 length is 14 residues. The V and J ends lost 3 bases and 3 bases respectively, with 11 bases between them. Germline V gives CDR1 KGHSH, CDR2 LQKENI. In DNA, the CDR3 is TGTGCCAGCTCACCGGGGGGAATGGACACTGAAGCTTTCTTT. Translating gives CASSPGGMDTEAFF.

This clonotype was detected only a few times. The chain combines TRBV27 with TRBJ1-5; 8 nucleotides match TRBD1. The V gene's germline CDR1 is MNHEY and CDR2 SMNVEV (reference sequence). This CDR3 contains 15 residues. The V gene end was trimmed by 5 bases and the J gene end by 5 bases; junction bases not matched to a gene: 8. As DNA, the CDR3 is TGTGCCAGCAGTCTCACAGGGGGGGTAGATCAGCCCCAGCATTTT. Amino acid sequence: CASSLTGGVDQPQHF.

The sample holds a few counts of this clonotype. This chain joins TRBV20-1 and TRBJ1-3; D ambiguous. The V end was cut by 6 bases, the J end by 0 bases, with 15 bases between. Per germline, CDR1 DFQATT and CDR2 SNEGSKA (reference sequence). The CDR3 covers 15 residues. Here the CDR3 DNA reads TGCAGTGCCGTCTCAGGCCAGAGCTCTGGAAACACCATATATTTT. Encoded protein: CSAVSGQSSGNTIYF.

This clonotype has more than one count but fewer than ten. V usage is TRBV29-1 and J usage is TRBJ2-5, with D unclear. V was cut by 4 bases and J by 4 bases, with 4 bases left in between. CDR3 length: 10 amino acids. The germline CDR1 and CDR2 sequences are SQVTM and ANQGSEA. The CDR3 region has the DNA TGCAGCGTTGTAGGAGAGACCCAGTACTTC. This sequence encodes CSVVGETQYF.

The J gene is TRBJ2-7, the V gene TRBV18; 11 nucleotides match TRBD2. V gave up 4 bases and J gave up 5 bases; unmatched junction bases: 4. The CDR3 totals 14 residues. Germline V gene sequence: CDR1 KGHSH, CDR2 LQKENI. CDR3 nucleotides: TGTGCCAGCTCACTACTAGCGGGAGAAAACGAGCAGTACTTC. Amino acid sequence: CASSLLAGENEQYF.

The chain links TRBV7-2 to TRBJ1-2; D may be TRBD1 (6 bases). This CDR3 region has 13 residues. The germline V gene encodes CDR1 SGHTA and CDR2 FQGNSA. V was trimmed by 6 bases and J by 6 bases, leaving 14 bases between them. This CDR3 is CASSYFRGNGYTF. The CDR3 DNA follows: TGTGCCAGCAGTTACTTCAGGGGCAATGGCTACACCTTC.

The V call is TRBV20-1, the J call TRBJ1-1, with D possibly being TRBD1 (6 bases). V was pared by 0 bases and J by 4 bases, with 15 bases between. Germline values: CDR1 DFQATT, CDR2 SNEGSKA (reference sequence). The CDR3 consists of 15 residues. The CDR3 protein is CSARDPKAGVTEAFF. The CDR3 bases are TGCAGTGCTAGAGATCCCAAGGCAGGGGTCACTGAAGCTTTCTTT.

The J gene is TRBJ1-2, the V gene TRBV18; D is unclear. This CDR3 region has 12 residues. Germline loops: CDR1 KGHSH, CDR2 LQKENI. Trimming left V 3 bases short and J 6 bases short, with 8 bases between. The CDR3: CASSPSGDGYTF. As DNA, the CDR3 is TGTGCCAGCTCACCCTCGGGAGATGGCTACACCTTC.

This clonotype was observed a few times. This chain joins TRBV20-1 and TRBJ1-1, with 9 bases lining up with TRBD1. The germline V gene has CDR1 DFQATT and CDR2 SNEGSKA (reference sequence). With V trimmed by 0 bases and J by 11 bases, 7 bases remained unmatched. CDR3 length: 13 residues. For the CDR3, the DNA is TGCAGTGCTAGAGATCTCCAGGACAGGGGTGCTTTCTTT. Protein sequence: CSARDLQDRGAFF.

At least ten counts were recorded for this clonotype. J is TRBJ1-1 and V is TRBV20-1; 9 bases line up with TRBD1. V shed 6 bases and J 5 bases; nucleotides not matched to a gene: 7. Germline V gives CDR1 DFQATT, CDR2 SNEGSKA (reference sequence). The CDR3 sequence is 13 residues long. In nucleotides, the CDR3 is TGCAGTGCCACGGGACAGGGTCTGACTGAAGCTTTCTTT. Protein sequence: CSATGQGLTEAFF.

With respect to this clonotype: A much larger clone differs by one base, so this may be a read error. This rearrangement joins TRBV20-1 to TRBJ2-2, with TRBD1 matching 11 bases. Per the germline V gene, CDR1 is DFQATT and CDR2 is SNEGSKA (reference sequence). The CDR3 is made up of 16 amino acids. V shed 5 bases, J shed 5 bases, and the junction held 10 bases outside the gene matches. DNA of the CDR3: TGCAGTGCTGGACCACCGGGACAGGGGGTTACCGGGGAGCTGTTTTTT. Translating it yields CSAGPPGQGVTGELFF.

This clonotype was seen only a few times. The chain uses TRBV6-2 or TRBV6-3 and TRBJ2-2, with TRBD2 matching 15 bases. This CDR3 has 19 amino acids. Losses at the gene ends were 6 bases for V and 0 bases for J; bases not matched to a gene: 8. The V gene's germline CDR1 is MNHEY and CDR2 SVGEGT. CDR3 sequence reads: CASSPWGLAGGANTGELFF. The CDR3, as DNA: TGTGCCAGCAGCCCGTGGGGACTAGCGGGAGGAGCGAACACCGGGGAGCTGTTTTTT.

This clonotype has ten or more counts. This chain joins TRBV16 and TRBJ2-3, with 7 positions matching TRBD2. CDR3 length: 14 residues. The germline gives CDR1 KGHSY, CDR2 FQNENV. J gave up 2 bases and V 7 bases, and 6 bases lay outside the gene matches. CDR3 DNA: TGTGCCAGCAAACGGCGGGACTACACAGATACGCAGTATTTT. It specifies CASKRRDYTDTQYF.

This clonotype occurred once. The gene calls are TRBV4-3 and TRBJ2-7, with D perhaps TRBD1 or TRBD2 (5 bases each). The germline V gene has CDR1 LGHNA and CDR2 YSLEER. The CDR3 length is 13 residues. The germline V and J ends were trimmed by 4 bases and 7 bases, with 14 bases remaining between them. CDR3 nucleotides: TGCGCCAGCAGCCCGGACTTAAGGGGTGAGCAGTACTTC. Encoded protein: CASSPDLRGEQYF.

This clonotype has a handful of counts. The J gene is TRBJ1-1, the V gene TRBV20-1, with D unresolved. V was pared by 2 bases and J by 5 bases, with 9 bases between. Germline V gives CDR1 DFQATT, CDR2 SNEGSKA (reference sequence). CDR3 length: 12 amino acids. The DNA of the CDR3 is TGCAGTGCTAGATTTTTGGGGACTGAAGCTTTCTTT. As protein: CSARFLGTEAFF.

The V gene is TRBV5-6, the J gene TRBJ2-4; no definite D call. The CDR3 length is 13 residues. The V gene lost 2 bases and the J gene lost 0 bases, with 3 bases spanning the gap. Per germline, CDR1 SGHDT and CDR2 YYEEEE. The CDR3 reads CASSFRAKNIQYF. For the CDR3, the DNA is TGTGCCAGCAGCTTTCGAGCCAAAAACATTCAGTACTTC.

This clonotype was counted once. CDR3 residues: CASSREGEQYF. CDR3 bases: TGTGCCAGCAGCCGGGAGGGCGAGCAGTACTTC. The gene calls are TRBV3-1 and TRBJ2-7; 7 bases are a match to TRBD2. Trimming took 4 bases from V and 6 from J; bases not matched to a gene: 0. CDR3 size: 11 residues. Germline V CDR1 and CDR2: LGHDT, YNNKEL (reference sequence).

The genes are TRBV19 and TRBJ1-2, with D unresolved. Germline CDR1 is LNHDA and CDR2 is SQIVND (reference sequence). Trimming pared 8 bases from V and 0 bases from J, leaving 10 bases between. The length of the CDR3 is 13 residues. The CDR3 DNA follows: TGTGCCAGTGAGGACCAAGCTAACTATGGCTACACCTTC. Encoded protein: CASEDQANYGYTF.

The genes are TRBV20-1 and TRBJ1-1; 11 bases match TRBD1. V was clipped by 5 bases and J by 3 bases; unmatched bases: 5. The CDR3 length is 14 residues. Per germline, CDR1 DFQATT and CDR2 SNEGSKA (reference sequence). This CDR3 reads CSAERTGGYTEAFF. CDR3 nucleotide sequence: TGCAGTGCTGAACGGACAGGGGGCTACACTGAAGCTTTCTTT.

V gene TRBV20-1 combines with J gene TRBJ2-3; possible D gene TRBD1, 5 bases. V was pared by 0 bases and J by 3 bases, with 13 bases between. Germline V gene sequence: CDR1 DFQATT, CDR2 SNEGSKA (reference sequence). The CDR3 spans 15 residues. CDR3 coding DNA: TGCAGTGCTAGAGATGTGCAGGGTGGTACAGATACGCAGTATTTT. It codes for CSARDVQGGTDTQYF.

The chain combines TRBV6-5 with TRBJ1-2; possible D gene TRBD1, 6 bases. CDR3 length equals 16 residues. Germline V CDR1 and CDR2: MNHEY, SVGAGI. V was cut by 4 bases and J by 8 bases, with 23 bases left in between. CDR3 DNA: TGTGCCAGCAGTTTCGTGCTCGTGGCAGGGGATAGGGGCTACACCTTC. Its translation: CASSFVLVAGDRGYTF.

There are many counts of this clonotype. V and J are TRBV3-1 and TRBJ1-1; TRBD1 is a possible D gene (5 bases). This CDR3 spans 13 amino acids. V was trimmed by 1 base and J by 4 bases, leaving 7 bases between them. Germline V gene data show CDR1 as LGHDT and CDR2 as YNNKEL (reference sequence). CDR3 DNA sequence: TGTGCCAGCAGCCAAGCGGGGGGCACTGAAGCTTTCTTT. Residues: CASSQAGGTEAFF.

V gene TRBV19 combines with J gene TRBJ1-2; D ambiguous. The V and J ends lost 8 bases and 8 bases respectively, with 15 bases between them. The germline CDR1 and CDR2 sequences are LNHDA and SQIVND (reference sequence). CDR3 length: 12 amino acids. For the CDR3, the DNA is TGTGCCAGTCAACGCTCTCTCGAGGGCTACACCTTC. Its translation is CASQRSLEGYTF.

With regard to this clonotype: At one end the junction does not follow the germline gene, possibly because of a read error. The CDR3 reads CAASKSIRGDSPLHF. CDR3 DNA: TGTGCCGCCAGCAAGTCGATCAGGGGAGATTCACCCCTCCACTTT. The V gene is TRBV15, the J gene TRBJ1-6; D possibly corresponds to TRBD1 (6 bases). The CDR3 is 15 residues long. Germline assignment: CDR1 LNHNV and CDR2 YYDKDF (reference sequence).

The V and J genes are TRBV6-2 or TRBV6-3 and TRBJ2-1; no definite D call. Trimming took 5 bases from V and 6 from J, leaving 14 bases between them. There are 14 residues in the CDR3. Germline loops: CDR1 MNHEY, CDR2 SVGEGT. The CDR3 spells CASSLQAAPNEQFF. The DNA of the CDR3 is TGTGCCAGCAGTCTCCAGGCCGCACCCAATGAGCAGTTCTTC.

The chain recombines TRBV5-1 with TRBJ1-3, with D unresolved. CDR1 is SGHRS, CDR2 YFSETQ, per germline. Trimming left V 0 bases short and J 4 bases short, with 17 bases between. CDR3 length: 17 residues. The CDR3 here is CASSLGAGWSSGNTIYF. DNA for the CDR3: TGCGCCAGCAGCTTGGGGGCGGGATGGAGCTCCGGAAACACCATATATTTT.